This record looks at one T cell receptor (beta chain) sequence and its context. This clone was seen only a few times. There is no known antigen for this receptor. Qualities for individual bases were not recorded, and no much larger clone is one base off. Patients with autoimmune disease history or receiving systemic immunosuppression were excluded from the trial. In every dose cohort, peripheral blood was drawn for TCR sequencing at baseline, cycle 4 day 1, and cycle 7 day 1. Samples came from an open-label, multicenter, first-in-human phase I dose-escalation trial of ivuxolimab. Adults with locally advanced or metastatic head and neck squamous cell, hepatocellular, melanoma or renal cell carcinoma were enrolled in the trial. Before TCR sequencing, CD4+ T cells and CD8+ T cells were sorted from peripheral blood as separate populations. This entry comes from a study of OX40 agonist ivuxolimab in advanced cancers. In the study overall: The costimulatory receptor OX40 (CD134) was targeted by ivuxolimab, a fully human IgG2 agonistic monoclonal antibody. Intravenous ivuxolimab was administered to patients every 2 weeks at six dose levels: 0.01, 0.1, 0.3, 1.5, 3 and 10 mg/kg. Of the approximately 50 patients in dose escalation, 19 had hepatocellular carcinoma, about 15 had melanoma, 9 had renal cell carcinoma and 9 had head and neck cancer. In the dose-escalation cohort, 82.7% of patients were male, and the mean age was roughly 60 years, with a range of roughly 23 to 85. Prior anti-PD-1, anti-PD-L1 or anti-CTLA-4 therapy was permitted, and checkpoint inhibitors had been received by approximately 39% of dose-escalation patients. Partial responses occurred in three dose-escalation patients, of whom one had hepatocellular carcinoma and two had cutaneous melanoma. Peripheral TCRbeta sequencing was intended to test whether TCR sequence diversity was altered and clonal T-cell expansion was caused by ivuxolimab. The paper reports the monotherapy dose-escalation portion (N of about 56 patients) of the phase I ivuxolimab trial.

Germline trimming amounts to 2 bases on V and 7 bases on J, with 3 as the count of junction bases outside the gene matches. In the germline V gene, CDR1 corresponds to MNHEY and CDR2 to SVGAGI. The CDR3 sequence holds 13 residues, the cysteine and phenylalanine included. Only the CDR3 part of the read is kept: 39 bases, read in frame from the first base. Points the paper makes about the study in general: In partial responders in the 0.1-3.0 mg/kg groups, normalized peripheral clonal expansion was found to be among the lowest, especially among CD8+ T cells. At doses from 0.1 to 3.0 mg/kg, clonal expansion was seen in both CD4+ and CD8+ blood T cells between baseline and week 6. After ivuxolimab, expanded clones were on average more numerous among CD8+ T cells than among CD4+ T cells. Antigen specificity was not determined for the clonally expanded peripheral T cells. Low levels of normalized T-cell clonal expansion were also seen in some patients who did not respond.

For sequencing of the TCRbeta CDR3 region, genomic DNA was extracted from the sorted cells. The immunoSEQ Assay was used for sequencing of TCRbeta CDR3 regions. The table comes from immuneACCESS by way of TCRdb, which keeps in-frame sequences with V and J called. Part of the clones is missing from these tables; in studies checked, under half for an unresolved V gene and the rest for unknown reasons. The sample table holds roughly 84,000 clones, of which over 70% were seen once. Jointly, the top ten make up approximately 4.5% of the sample. Specimen: CD4+ or CD8+ T cells sorted from blood, collected in a trial of the OX40 agonist ivuxolimab. The rearrangement combines TRBV6-5 with TRBJ1-2, with TRBD1 identical over 8 junction bases. The receptor's source is an adult with an advanced solid tumor such as melanoma, head and neck, liver or kidney cancer. For the CDR3, the sequence is CASSYPGGFGYTF. The nucleotide sequence is given as TGTGCCAGCAGTTACCCAGGGGGCTTTGGCTACACCTTC.